This record looks at one TCR beta chain sequence and its context. This clone came up once. Its antigen target is currently unknown. It has no much larger one-base neighbor in the sample; base qualities were not kept. This record comes from a study of control samples from healthy donors and cancer patients (dated by TCRdb to the early 2020s). As encoded in the germline V gene, CDR1 is LGHNA while CDR2 is YSLEER. Relative to germline, V is 2 bases shorter and J is 4 bases shorter, with 14 bases between their ends. The CDR3 measures 16 amino acids from cysteine to phenylalanine. This entry keeps only the CDR3 DNA: 48 bases, framed from base 1. The method behind the library was the immunoSEQ multiplex PCR assay. In TCRdb, the immuneACCESS table is reduced to in-frame sequences with V and J assigned. These tables do not hold every clone; where another copy was compared, an unresolved V gene accounts for under half, and the others remain unexplained. The sample contains about 150,000 clones, approximately 91% of them found a single time. Of the sample, over 4% falls within the top ten clones.

Input material: blood. This clonotype was sampled from a man aged 25-45 years in good health. The rearrangement combines TRBV4-3 with TRBJ1-4; 5 matching bases give a weak D call of TRBD1. The CDR3: CASSQYQTGVNEKLFF. The nucleotide sequence is TGCGCCAGCAGCCAATACCAAACAGGAGTTAATGAAAAACTGTTTTTT.